This entry concerns a single T cell receptor beta chain. This sample was taken from a study of blood T cell repertoires in COVID-19. In the study overall: Samples taken during acute and convalescent COVID-19 were collected in the United States, Italy and Spain. PBMCs, B-cell-depleted T cells, or T cells provided the cDNA or gDNA that made up the material.

Original processing methods: Amplified reference gene primers provided the basis for estimating nucleated cell counts. Generated by immunoSEQ multiplex PCR, the TCRdb table keeps only in-frame clones and is missing some. That table supplies the V and J calls and clone size; D and trimming were determined from the DNA. This table has about 78,000 clones, 90% appearing once. Between the trimmed V and J ends, which lost 0 bases and 6 bases, there was a span of 10 bases. CDR1 and CDR2 (germline): SEHNR, FQNEAQ (reference sequence). The CDR3 has 14 residues. The sequence came from a woman of 80 years or more with active or convalescent COVID-19. The sequenced material came from peripheral blood. The chain links TRBV7-9 to TRBJ2-3; maybe TRBD2 (5 bases). The CDR3 DNA reads as TGTGCCAGCAGCTTAGCGGGAGTATCGGATACGCAGTATTTT. Its protein product is CASSLAGVSDTQYF.